One and the same sample provided the 11 T cell receptor beta chains below, sequenced in a study of blood T cell repertoires in COVID-19. Sequenced by immunoSEQ multiplex PCR; TCRdb stores in-frame clones only, minus some. The sample carries about 160,000 clones, 85% to 90% recorded once. The sequencing input was peripheral blood. These receptors were collected from a woman aged 70-85 years with acute or convalescent COVID-19.

This clone was seen once. The rearrangement joins TRBV5-4 to TRBJ2-7, with D perhaps matching TRBD2 (6 bases). Trimming pared 4 bases from V and 4 bases from J, leaving 21 bases between. The germline gives CDR1 SGHNT, CDR2 YYREEE (reference sequence). CDR3 size: 16 residues. CDR3 in DNA: TGTGCCAGCAGCCGCCTCTCGGGAGTACCGATGTACGAGCAGTACTTC. Protein sequence: CASSRLSGVPMYEQYF.

This chain joins TRBV7-2 and TRBJ1-2; 8 nucleotides align to TRBD1. CDR3 length: 14 amino acids. The germline V gene encodes CDR1 SGHTA and CDR2 FQGNSA. V lost 6 bases, J lost 8 bases, and 11 bases stayed unmatched. CDR3 amino acids: CASSSPGTGSGYTF. CDR3 coding DNA: TGTGCCAGCAGTTCTCCCGGGACAGGAAGCGGCTACACCTTC. The entire variable domain, with the rest obtained from reference TRBV7-2 and TRBJ1-2, is as follows: GAGVSQSPSNKVTEKGKDVELRCDPISGHTALYWYRQSLGQGLEFLIYFQGNSAPDKSGLPSDRFSAERTGGSVSTLTIQRTQQEDSAVYLCASSSPGTGSGYTFGSGTRLTVV.

The chain carries TRBV6-2 or TRBV6-3 and TRBJ1-5; no clear D gene. Germline V gene sequence: CDR1 MNHEY, CDR2 SVGEGT. The CDR3 sequence is 14 residues long. V dropped 3 bases and J dropped 7 bases, with 13 bases sitting between them. The CDR3 DNA reads as TGTGCCAGCAGTTATGGCGGGGTCAGCCAGCCCCAGCATTTT. Translating it yields CASSYGGVSQPQHF.

The chain is built from TRBV6-5 and TRBJ2-2, with D possibly matching TRBD2 (6 bases). Germline CDR1 reads MNHEY; CDR2 reads SVGAGI. This CDR3 spans 16 amino acids. Trimming took off 2 bases at V and 3 bases at J, with 13 bases between the two ends. CDR3: CASSYTLLADTGELFF. The CDR3 region has the DNA TGTGCCAGCAGTTACACACTACTAGCTGACACCGGGGAGCTGTTTTTT.

The J gene is TRBJ2-5, the V gene TRBV18; a possible D gene is TRBD1 (5 bases). With 6 bases removed from V and 5 bases from J, the gap between germline ends came to 25 bases. The CDR3 covers 17 residues. The germline V gene encodes CDR1 KGHSH and CDR2 LQKENI. Here the CDR3 DNA reads TGTGCCAGCTCCGAACAACAGGTGGTGGCGCGAAGTGAGACCCAGTACTTC. Amino acids: CASSEQQVVARSETQYF.

V is TRBV4-2 and J is TRBJ2-4; 9 nucleotides align to TRBD1. With 0 bases clipped from V and 7 bases from J, the junction kept 7 bases outside the gene matches. Germline V lookup: CDR1 LGHNA, CDR2 YNFKEQ. The CDR3 runs to 16 residues. The CDR3 nucleotides are TGTGCCAGCAGCCAAGATCGGGGGACAGGGTCCAACATTCAGTACTTC. This codes for CASSQDRGTGSNIQYF.

The chain employs TRBV5-4 and TRBJ1-1; 10 bases are shared with TRBD1. Germline values: CDR1 SGHNT, CDR2 YYREEE (reference sequence). The CDR3 loop spans 15 amino acids. The ends lost 4 bases at V and 10 bases at J; junction bases unmatched: 13. The DNA of the CDR3 is TGTGCCAGCAGCGAAAGGACAGGGGGTAATTCGGGAGCTTTCTTT. This translates into CASSERTGGNSGAFF.

This clone has just one count. The CDR3 sequence: CASSQDLSVAGGHEQYF. CDR3 sequence (DNA): TGTGCCAGCAGCCAAGATCTTTCGGTGGCAGGGGGCCACGAGCAGTACTTC. The chain carries TRBV4-2 and TRBJ2-7; 8 positions agree with TRBD1. Unmatched junction bases numbered 12, after V lost 0 bases and J lost 5 bases. The germline V gene encodes CDR1 LGHNA and CDR2 YNFKEQ. This CDR3 spans 17 amino acids.

V gene TRBV5-6 combines with J gene TRBJ1-2; tentatively, D is TRBD1 (5 bases). Germline V gene sequence: CDR1 SGHDT, CDR2 YYEEEE. V shed 4 bases and J shed 3 bases, with 10 bases lying between them. This CDR3 spans 13 amino acids. The chain's CDR3 is CASSTDNDYGYTF. Written as DNA, the CDR3 is TGTGCCAGCAGCACGGACAACGACTATGGCTACACCTTC.

J is TRBJ1-2 and V is TRBV19; no clear D. Germline CDR1 reads LNHDA; CDR2 reads SQIVND (reference sequence). The CDR3 consists of 13 residues. With 4 bases removed from V and 4 bases from J, the gap between germline ends came to 10 bases. This CDR3 is CASSTSSSYGYTF. The CDR3 DNA reads TGTGCCAGTAGTACATCATCTAGCTATGGCTACACCTTC.

This chain links TRBV5-6 with TRBJ1-4; TRBD1 matches at 8 bases. The trim removed 4 bases at V and 4 bases at J, leaving 6 bases unmatched. Germline CDR1 is SGHDT and CDR2 is YYEEEE. This CDR3 contains 15 residues. The CDR3 is CASSLSDRDNEKLFF. In nucleotides, the CDR3 is TGTGCCAGCAGCCTTTCGGACAGGGATAATGAAAAACTGTTTTTT.